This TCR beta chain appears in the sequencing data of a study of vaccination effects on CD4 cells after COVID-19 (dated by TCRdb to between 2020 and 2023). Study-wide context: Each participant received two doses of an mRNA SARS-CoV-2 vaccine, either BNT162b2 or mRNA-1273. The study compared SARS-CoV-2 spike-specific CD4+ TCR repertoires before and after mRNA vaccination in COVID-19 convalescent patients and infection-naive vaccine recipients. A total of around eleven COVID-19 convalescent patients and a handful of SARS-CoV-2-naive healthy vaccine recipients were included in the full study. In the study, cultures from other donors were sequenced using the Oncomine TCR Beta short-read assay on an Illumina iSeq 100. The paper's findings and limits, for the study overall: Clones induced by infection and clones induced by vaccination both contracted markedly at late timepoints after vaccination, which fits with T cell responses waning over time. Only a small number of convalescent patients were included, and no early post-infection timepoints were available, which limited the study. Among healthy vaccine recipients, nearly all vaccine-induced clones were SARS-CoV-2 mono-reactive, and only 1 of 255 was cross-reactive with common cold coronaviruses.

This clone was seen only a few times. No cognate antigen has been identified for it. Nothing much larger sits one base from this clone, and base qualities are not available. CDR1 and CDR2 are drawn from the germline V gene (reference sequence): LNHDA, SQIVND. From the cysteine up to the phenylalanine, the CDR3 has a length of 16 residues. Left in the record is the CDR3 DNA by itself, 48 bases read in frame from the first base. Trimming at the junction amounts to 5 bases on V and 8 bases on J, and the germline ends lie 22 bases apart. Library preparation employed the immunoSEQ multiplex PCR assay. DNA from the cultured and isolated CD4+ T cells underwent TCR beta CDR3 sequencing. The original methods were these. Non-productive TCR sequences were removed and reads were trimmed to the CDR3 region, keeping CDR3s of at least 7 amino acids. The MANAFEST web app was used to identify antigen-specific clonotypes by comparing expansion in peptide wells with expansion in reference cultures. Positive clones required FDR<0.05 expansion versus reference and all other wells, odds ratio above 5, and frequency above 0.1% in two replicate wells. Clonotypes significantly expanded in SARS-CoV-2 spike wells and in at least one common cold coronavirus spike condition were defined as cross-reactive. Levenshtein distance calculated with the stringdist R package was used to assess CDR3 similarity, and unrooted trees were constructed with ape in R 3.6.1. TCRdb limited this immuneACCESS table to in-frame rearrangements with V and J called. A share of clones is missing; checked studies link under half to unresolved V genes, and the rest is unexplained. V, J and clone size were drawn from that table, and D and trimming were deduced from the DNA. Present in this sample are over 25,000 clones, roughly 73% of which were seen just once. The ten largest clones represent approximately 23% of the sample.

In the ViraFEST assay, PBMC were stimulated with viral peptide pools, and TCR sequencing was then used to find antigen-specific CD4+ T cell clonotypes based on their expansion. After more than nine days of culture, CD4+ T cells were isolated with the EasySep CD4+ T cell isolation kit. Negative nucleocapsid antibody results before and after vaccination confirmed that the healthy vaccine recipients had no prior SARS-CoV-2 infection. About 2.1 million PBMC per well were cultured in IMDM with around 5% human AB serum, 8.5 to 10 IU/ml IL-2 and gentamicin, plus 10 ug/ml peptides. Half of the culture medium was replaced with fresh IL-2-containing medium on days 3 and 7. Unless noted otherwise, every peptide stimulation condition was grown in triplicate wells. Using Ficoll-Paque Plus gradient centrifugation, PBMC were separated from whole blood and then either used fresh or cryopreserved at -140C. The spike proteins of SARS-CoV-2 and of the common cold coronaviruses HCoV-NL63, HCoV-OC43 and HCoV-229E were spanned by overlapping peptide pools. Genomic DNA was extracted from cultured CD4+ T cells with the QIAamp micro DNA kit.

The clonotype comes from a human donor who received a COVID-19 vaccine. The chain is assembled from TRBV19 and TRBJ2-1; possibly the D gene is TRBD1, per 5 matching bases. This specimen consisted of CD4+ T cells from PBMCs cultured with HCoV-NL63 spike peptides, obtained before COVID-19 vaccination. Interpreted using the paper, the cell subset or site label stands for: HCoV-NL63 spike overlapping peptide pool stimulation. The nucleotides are TGTGCCAGTAGTGTCGCAGGGTACCCTAAAGGCGATGAGCAGTTCTTC. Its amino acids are CASSVAGYPKGDEQFF.